The sequence of this T cell receptor beta chain was determined in a study of shared clonotypes between healthy human individuals. The method was immunoSEQ multiplex PCR; TCRdb's version includes in-frame clones alone and lacks a portion of them. The sample includes nearly 600,000 clones, 95% of them seen just once. Germline V CDR1 and CDR2: GTSNPN, SVGIG (reference sequence). The CDR3 runs to 15 residues. The trim removed 1 base at V and 8 bases at J, leaving 12 bases unmatched. CD8 cells classed as naive were CD45RO-negative and positively selected for CCR7, excluding terminally differentiated effector memory CD45RA+ cells. This clone was counted once.

The receptor was isolated from a woman in her twenties or thirties in good health. The sequenced material came from naive CD8+ T cells sorted from blood. This chain connects TRBV30 to TRBJ1-2; TRBD1 aligns across 8 bases. Here the CDR3 DNA reads TGTGCCTGGAGTGCGACAGGGGAGTCGGTTGGCGGCTACACCTTC. Encoded protein: CAWSATGESVGGYTF.